Below are 29 T cell receptor beta chains sequenced from a single sample in a study of T cell responses to AZD1222 COVID-19 vaccine. Method: immunoSEQ multiplex PCR; TCRdb's copy keeps in-frame clones and lacks some. This sample carries 100,000 to 150,000 clones, 90% of them seen once, and the ten largest clones take about 4.4%. This specimen was peripheral blood, taken on day 0 of MenACWY control vaccination. These receptors were taken from an adult in good health.

The chain has TRBV21-1 and TRBJ1-5. TRBV21-1 is designated a pseudogene. The CDR3 has 12 amino acids. In DNA form, the CDR3 reads TGTGCCAGCTGCCCAAGCAATCAGCCCCAGCATTTT. Translation gives CASCPSNQPQHF.

The chain couples TRBV7-8 to TRBJ1-2; 10 nucleotides agree with TRBD1. The CDR3 loop spans 15 amino acids. V gave up 5 bases and J gave up 3 bases; unmatched junction bases: 6. The germline V gene has CDR1 SGHVS and CDR2 FQNEAQ. The CDR3 loop reads CASSERDRGDYGYTF. In DNA form, the CDR3 reads TGTGCCAGCAGCGAGAGGGACAGGGGCGACTATGGCTACACCTTC.

This clone was seen a few times. The V call is TRBV7-2, the J call TRBJ2-1; 8 bases agree with TRBD2. Germline CDR1 is SGHTA and CDR2 is FQGNSA. The ends lost 3 bases at V and 8 bases at J; junction bases unmatched: 3. CDR3 size: 13 residues. The CDR3 sequence: CASSFSGADEQFF. The CDR3 bases are TGTGCCAGCAGCTTTAGCGGGGCCGATGAGCAGTTCTTC.

The chain employs TRBV27 and TRBJ1-4; 8 bases fit TRBD1. V was pared by 6 bases and J by 8 bases, with 8 bases of the junction left unmatched. Germline CDR1 and CDR2: MNHEY and SMNVEV (reference sequence). The CDR3 sequence is 14 residues long. CDR3 region: CASSPGQVGEKLFF. CDR3 coding DNA: TGTGCCAGCAGCCCGGGACAGGTCGGAGAAAAACTGTTTTTT. The full variable domain, in which reference TRBV27 and TRBJ1-4 provide the parts outside the CDR3, is EAQVTQNPRYLITVTGKKLTVTCSQNMNHEYMSWYRQDPGLGLRQIYYSMNVEVTDKGDVPEGYKVSRKEKRNFPLILESPSPNQTSLYFCASSPGQVGEKLFFGSGTQLSVL.

The V call is TRBV6-5, the J call TRBJ2-3; no clear D gene. In germline, CDR1 is MNHEY, CDR2 SVGAGI. V dropped 0 bases and J dropped 0 bases, with 4 bases sitting between them. The CDR3 spans 14 residues. The CDR3 is CASSYSGSTDTQYF. CDR3 nucleotide sequence: TGTGCCAGCAGTTACTCTGGCAGCACAGATACGCAGTATTTT.

V gene TRBV18 combines with J gene TRBJ2-1; 11 nucleotides align to TRBD2. This CDR3 comprises 14 residues. Germline CDR1 is KGHSH and CDR2 is LQKENI. With 6 bases clipped from V and 9 bases from J, the junction kept 7 bases outside the gene matches. As DNA, the CDR3 is TGTGCCAGCTCTCCCGGGACTAGCGGACCTGAGCAGTTCTTC. Residues: CASSPGTSGPEQFF. The full variable domain, completed using reference TRBV18 and TRBJ2-1, is NAGVMQNPRHLVRRRGQEARLRCSPMKGHSHVYWYRQLPEEGLKFMVYLQKENIIDESGMPKERFSAEFPKEGPSILRIQQVVRGDSAAYFCASSPGTSGPEQFFGPGTRLTVL.

This chain connects TRBV28 to TRBJ1-3; no definite D call. From germline, CDR1 is MDHEN and CDR2 SYDVKM. The CDR3 length is 17 residues. The V end lost 1 base, the J end lost 0 bases, and 13 bases lay between the germline ends. The CDR3 here is CASSLFAPGISGNTIYF. In DNA form, the CDR3 reads TGTGCCAGCAGTTTATTCGCCCCGGGAATCTCTGGAAACACCATATATTTT.

This clone was observed a single time. The chain recombines TRBV9 with TRBJ1-1, with 11 positions matching TRBD1. The J segment lost 3 bases and the V segment lost 4 bases, leaving 5 bases of the junction unmatched. The CDR3 is made up of 15 amino acids. CDR1 and CDR2 (germline): SGDLS, YYNGEE. The DNA of the CDR3 is TGTGCCAGCAGCCCCGGACAGGGGGCGGACACTGAAGCTTTCTTT. Translation gives CASSPGQGADTEAFF. The full variable domain, in which reference TRBV9 and TRBJ1-1 provide the parts outside the CDR3, is DSGVTQTPKHLITATGQRVTLRCSPRSGDLSVYWYQQSLDQGLQFLIQYYNGEERAKGNILERFSAQQFPDLHSELNLSSLELGDSALYFCASSPGQGADTEAFFGQGTRLTVV.

The chain employs TRBV6-6 and TRBJ1-4; D unresolved. Trimming took off 2 bases at V and 4 bases at J, with 8 bases between the two ends. Germline CDR1 MNHNY, CDR2 SVGAGI (reference sequence). The CDR3 is 14 residues long. CDR3 amino acids: CASSYGRLNEKLFF. The CDR3 DNA reads as TGTGCCAGCAGTTACGGACGGCTTAATGAAAAACTGTTTTTT.

The chain combines TRBV6-1 with TRBJ1-4; no definite D call. The CDR3 length is 16 residues. The V end lost 4 bases, the J end lost 5 bases, and 17 bases lay between the germline ends. Germline V gene sequence: CDR1 MNHNS, CDR2 SASEGT. DNA for the CDR3: TGTGCCAGCAGTGCCCTAGGATGGAGCGGGAATGAAAAACTGTTTTTT. It yields the protein CASSALGWSGNEKLFF.

The V gene is TRBV7-2, the J gene TRBJ2-3; the match to TRBD1 covers 10 bases. Germline V gives CDR1 SGHTA, CDR2 FQGNSA. The CDR3 spans 15 residues. Trimming cost V 5 bases and J 3 bases; bases outside gene matches: 5. For the CDR3, the DNA is TGTGCCAGCAGCCTGGGACAGGGGAGGACAGATACGCAGTATTTT. Amino acid sequence: CASSLGQGRTDTQYF.

The chain joins TRBV18 to TRBJ2-5; D might be TRBD2 (5 bases). The CDR3 contains 16 residues. Trimming took off 3 bases at V and 5 bases at J, with 19 bases between the two ends. Looked up from germline, CDR1 is KGHSH and CDR2 is LQKENI. The CDR3 DNA reads TGTGCCAGCTCACCTAAACTAGTTGCTGGTAATGAGACCCAGTACTTC. It specifies CASSPKLVAGNETQYF.

This clone has just one count. The CDR3 DNA reads as TGTGCCAGCAGCTCAGCGGGGGGCGAGCAGTACTTC. Its protein product is CASSSAGGEQYF. This chain uses TRBV7-2 with TRBJ2-7; 9 bases agree with TRBD2. Germline CDR1 is SGHTA and CDR2 is FQGNSA. CDR3 size: 12 residues. With V trimmed by 4 bases and J by 6 bases, 1 base remained unmatched.

This chain joins TRBV6-5 and TRBJ2-1; TRBD2 aligns across 13 bases. Germline trimming cut 7 bases from V and 10 bases from J; bases unmatched to any gene: 10. This CDR3 is built from 15 residues. The germline V gene encodes CDR1 MNHEY and CDR2 SVGAGI. As DNA, the CDR3 is TGTGCCAGCACCCCGGGTCCGGGACTAGCGGGGGAGCAGTTCTTC. Its protein product is CASTPGPGLAGEQFF.

J is TRBJ1-4 and V is TRBV5-1; possible D gene TRBD1, 5 bases. V was cut by 3 bases and J by 5 bases, with 14 bases left in between. The CDR3 is made up of 15 amino acids. CDR1 SGHRS and CDR2 YFSETQ come from the germline V gene. DNA for the CDR3: TGCGCCAGCAGCTCGGCCGGGACGGGGAATGAAAAACTGTTTTTT. Translating gives CASSSAGTGNEKLFF.

V is TRBV2 and J is TRBJ1-4; no clear D. Trimming pared 2 bases from V and 7 bases from J, leaving 11 bases between. The V gene's germline CDR1 is SNHLY and CDR2 FYNNEI. The CDR3 length is 14 residues. In DNA, the CDR3 is TGTGCCAGCAGTGAATTAGGTAGTGGTGAAAAACTGTTTTTT. Its protein is CASSELGSGEKLFF.

The V and J genes are TRBV6-5 and TRBJ1-2; D not resolved. The CDR3 length is 14 residues. Germline V gives CDR1 MNHEY, CDR2 SVGAGI. V lost 10 bases to trimming and J lost 4 bases, with 19 bases between them. CDR3 DNA sequence: TGTGCCACCTTGGTGGTCAGCCCACCCTATGGCTACACCTTC. Translated: CATLVVSPPYGYTF.

The CDR3 nucleotides read TGTGCCAGCAGTTGGGGCAGGGGCGCTTCTCGAGACACCGGGGAGCTGTTTTTT. Protein product: CASSWGRGASRDTGELFF. The V and J genes are TRBV28 and TRBJ2-2, with D perhaps TRBD1 (6 bases). V was pared by 4 bases and J by 3 bases, with 21 bases between. Germline V gene sequence: CDR1 MDHEN, CDR2 SYDVKM. The length of the CDR3 is 18 residues. Full variable domain (remainder filled in from reference TRBV28 and TRBJ2-2): DVKVTQSSRYLVKRTGEKVFLECVQDMDHENMFWYRQDPGLGLRLIYFSYDVKMKEKGDIPEGYSVSREKKERFSLILESASTNQTSMYLCASSWGRGASRDTGELFFGEGSRLTVL.

The rearrangement joins TRBV5-6 to TRBJ1-5; D remains unclear. CDR1 SGHDT and CDR2 YYEEEE come from the germline V gene. The germline V and J ends were trimmed by 2 bases and 0 bases, with 9 bases remaining between them. This CDR3 contains 15 residues. The DNA of the CDR3 is TGTGCCAGCAGCTTCAGAGGTTATAGCAATCAGCCCCAGCATTTT. Amino acid sequence: CASSFRGYSNQPQHF.

The gene calls are TRBV27 and TRBJ2-7; 9 bases align to TRBD1. The length of the CDR3 is 15 residues. The V gene's germline CDR1 is MNHEY and CDR2 SMNVEV (reference sequence). The J segment lost 2 bases and the V segment lost 3 bases, leaving 5 bases of the junction unmatched. CDR3 DNA: TGTGCCAGCAGTTTTCGAAGGACAGGGGCCTACGAGCAGTACGTC. It specifies CASSFRRTGAYEQYV.

This chain joins TRBV5-1 and TRBJ1-3; possible D gene TRBD1, 5 bases. This CDR3 region has 15 residues. CDR1 and CDR2 (germline): SGHRS, YFSETQ. V lost 3 bases to trimming and J lost 4 bases, with 14 bases between them. CDR3 amino acids: CASSSAGTAGNTIYF. The CDR3 coding sequence is TGCGCCAGCAGCTCAGCAGGGACGGCAGGAAACACCATATATTTT.

V is TRBV6-4 and J is TRBJ2-7; D may be TRBD1 or TRBD2 (5 bases each). Germline CDR1 is MRHNA and CDR2 is SNTAGT. Trimming took 8 bases from V and 2 from J, leaving 16 bases between them. The CDR3 is made up of 14 amino acids. The DNA of the CDR3 is TGTGCCAGCCCCCTATTATGGGGGACCTACGAGCAGTACTTC. Its protein product is CASPLLWGTYEQYF.

CDR3 bases: TGCGCCAGCAGCGACGCGGGGGGGTTGAACACTGAAGCTTTCTTT. Its translation: CASSDAGGLNTEAFF. This sequence joins TRBV5-1 and TRBJ1-1; D might be TRBD1 (5 bases). This CDR3 is built from 15 residues. The germline CDR1 and CDR2 sequences are SGHRS and YFSETQ. Between the trimmed V and J ends, which lost 4 bases and 0 bases, there was a span of 13 bases.

The V call is TRBV2, the J call TRBJ1-4; D might be TRBD1 (5 bases). Trimming stripped 8 bases from V and 5 bases from J, with 12 bases between. Germline CDR1 is SNHLY and CDR2 is FYNNEI. The CDR3 contains 13 residues. The chain's CDR3 is CASGGGRNEKLFF. CDR3 bases: TGTGCCAGCGGGGGAGGGCGAAATGAAAAACTGTTTTTT. The full variable domain, completed using reference TRBV2 and TRBJ1-4, is EPEVTQTPSHQVTQMGQEVILRCVPISNHLYFYWYRQILGQKVEFLVSFYNNEISEKSEIFDDQFSVERPDGSNFTLKIRSTKLEDSAMYFCASGGGRNEKLFFGSGTQLSVL.

The genes are TRBV27 and TRBJ1-6; maybe TRBD1 (5 bases). Germline values: CDR1 MNHEY, CDR2 SMNVEV (reference sequence). The length of the CDR3 is 15 residues. V was cut by 5 bases and J by 6 bases, with 14 bases left in between. CDR3 nucleotide sequence: TGTGCCAGCAGTACCCCGGGGGTCGGTAATTCACCCCTCCACTTT. The encoded protein is CASSTPGVGNSPLHF.

The sample holds one count of this clone. The CDR3 region has the DNA TGTGCCAGCTCACGAACCGAAGCAACTAATGAAAAACTGTTTTTT. As protein: CASSRTEATNEKLFF. The chain employs TRBV18 and TRBJ1-4; D uncertain. The length of the CDR3 is 15 residues. CDR1 and CDR2 (germline): KGHSH, LQKENI. V was clipped by 4 bases and J by 0 bases, with 9 bases between them. The whole variable domain, filled in from reference TRBV18 and TRBJ1-4, reads NAGVMQNPRHLVRRRGQEARLRCSPMKGHSHVYWYRQLPEEGLKFMVYLQKENIIDESGMPKERFSAEFPKEGPSILRIQQVVRGDSAAYFCASSRTEATNEKLFFGSGTQLSVL.

The gene calls are TRBV11-2 and TRBJ1-4; D perhaps matches TRBD1 (5 bases). CDR1 and CDR2 from the germline V gene are SGHAT and FQNNGV. Trimming removed 0 bases from V and 3 bases from J, with 8 bases in between. The CDR3 is 15 residues long. The CDR3 coding sequence is TGTGCCAGCAGCTTAGAGGGGGAGGCTAATGAAAAACTGTTTTTT. Its protein product is CASSLEGEANEKLFF. Full variable domain (outside the CDR3, taken from reference TRBV11-2 and TRBJ1-4): EAGVAQSPRYKIIEKRQSVAFWCNPISGHATLYWYQQILGQGPKLLIQFQNNGVVDDSQLPKDRFSAERLKGVDSTLKIQPAKLEDSAVYLCASSLEGEANEKLFFGSGTQLSVL.

The chain combines TRBV28 with TRBJ1-6; 10 positions agree with TRBD1. The CDR3 runs to 15 residues. The germline V gene encodes CDR1 MDHEN and CDR2 SYDVKM. V lost 5 bases, J lost 9 bases, and 7 bases stayed unmatched. The CDR3 region is CASSAPGTGVSPLHF. The CDR3 DNA is TGTGCCAGCAGTGCCCCCGGGACAGGGGTTTCACCCCTCCACTTT. Variable domain in full (rest from reference TRBV28 and TRBJ1-6): DVKVTQSSRYLVKRTGEKVFLECVQDMDHENMFWYRQDPGLGLRLIYFSYDVKMKEKGDIPEGYSVSREKKERFSLILESASTNQTSMYLCASSAPGTGVSPLHFGNGTRLTVT.

The chain recombines TRBV28 with TRBJ1-5; D remains unclear. Germline loops: CDR1 MDHEN, CDR2 SYDVKM. The germline V and J ends were trimmed by 3 bases and 4 bases, with 4 bases remaining between them. The CDR3 length is 12 residues. The CDR3 here is CASSFLNQPQHF. Written as DNA, the CDR3 is TGTGCCAGCAGTTTCCTTAATCAGCCCCAGCATTTT.